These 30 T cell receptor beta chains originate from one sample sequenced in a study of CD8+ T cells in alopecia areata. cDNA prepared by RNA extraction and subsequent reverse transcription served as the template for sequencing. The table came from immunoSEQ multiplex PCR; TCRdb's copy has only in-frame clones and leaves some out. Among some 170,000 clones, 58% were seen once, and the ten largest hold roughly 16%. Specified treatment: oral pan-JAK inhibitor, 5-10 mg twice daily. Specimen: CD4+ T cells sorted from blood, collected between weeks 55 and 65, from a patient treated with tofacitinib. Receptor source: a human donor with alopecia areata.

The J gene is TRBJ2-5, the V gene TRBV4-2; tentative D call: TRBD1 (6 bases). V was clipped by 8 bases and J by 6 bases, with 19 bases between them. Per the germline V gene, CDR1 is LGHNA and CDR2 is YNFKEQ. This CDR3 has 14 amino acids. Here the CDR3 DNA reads TGTGCCAGCGGACGCAGGGGATCGGGGCAGACCCAGTACTTC. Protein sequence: CASGRRGSGQTQYF.

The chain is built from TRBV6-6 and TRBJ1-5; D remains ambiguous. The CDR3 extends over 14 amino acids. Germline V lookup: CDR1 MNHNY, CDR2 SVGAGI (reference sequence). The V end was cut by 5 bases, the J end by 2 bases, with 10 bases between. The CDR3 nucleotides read TGTGCCAGCAGTCCACGTGGGGGCAATCAGCCCCAGCATTTT. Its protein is CASSPRGGNQPQHF.

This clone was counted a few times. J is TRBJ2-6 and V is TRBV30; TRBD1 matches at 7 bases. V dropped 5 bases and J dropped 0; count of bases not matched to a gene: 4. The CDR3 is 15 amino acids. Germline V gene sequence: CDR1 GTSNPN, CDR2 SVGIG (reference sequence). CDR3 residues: CAWGDRTSGANVLTF. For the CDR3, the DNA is TGTGCCTGGGGGGACAGAACCTCTGGGGCCAACGTCCTGACTTTC.

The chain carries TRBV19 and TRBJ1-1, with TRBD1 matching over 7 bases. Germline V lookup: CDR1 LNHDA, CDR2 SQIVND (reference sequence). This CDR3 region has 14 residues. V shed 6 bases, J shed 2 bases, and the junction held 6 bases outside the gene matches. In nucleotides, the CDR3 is TGTGCCAGTAGCCGGGACAGCTCCAACACTGAAGCTTTCTTT. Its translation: CASSRDSSNTEAFF.

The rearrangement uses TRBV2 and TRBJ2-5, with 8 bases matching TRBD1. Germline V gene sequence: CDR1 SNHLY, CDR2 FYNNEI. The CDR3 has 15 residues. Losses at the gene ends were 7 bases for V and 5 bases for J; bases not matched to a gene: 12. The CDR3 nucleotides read TGTGCCAGCACCCCTGGACAGGGTATTTGGGAGACCCAGTACTTC. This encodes CASTPGQGIWETQYF.

In nucleotides, the CDR3 is TGTGCCATCAGGCGGGGACAGGGGTTAGACGAGCAGTACTTC. Translated, it gives CAIRRGQGLDEQYF. The chain links TRBV10-3 to TRBJ2-7; 10 bases match TRBD1. The V gene's germline CDR1 is ENHRY and CDR2 SYGVKD. The CDR3 is 14 residues long. Unmatched junction bases numbered 7, after V lost 6 bases and J lost 5 bases.

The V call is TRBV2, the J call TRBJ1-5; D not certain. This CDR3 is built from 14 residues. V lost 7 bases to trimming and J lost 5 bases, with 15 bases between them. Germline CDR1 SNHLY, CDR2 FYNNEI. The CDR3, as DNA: TGTGCCAGCAAGGGTGGAGGATTGTATCAGCCCCAGCATTTT. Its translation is CASKGGGLYQPQHF.

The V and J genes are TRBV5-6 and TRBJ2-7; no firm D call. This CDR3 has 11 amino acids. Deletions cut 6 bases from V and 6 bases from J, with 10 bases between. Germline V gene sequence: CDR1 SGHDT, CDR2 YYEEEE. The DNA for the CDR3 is TGTGCCAGCACGATAAACGGCGAGCAGTACTTC. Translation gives CASTINGEQYF.

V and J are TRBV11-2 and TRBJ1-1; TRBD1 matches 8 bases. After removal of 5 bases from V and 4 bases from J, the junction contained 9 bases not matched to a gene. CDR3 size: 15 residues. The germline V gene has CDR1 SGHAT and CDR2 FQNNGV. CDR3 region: CASSPSLQGGTEAFF. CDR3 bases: TGTGCCAGCAGCCCGTCGTTACAGGGGGGCACTGAAGCTTTCTTT.

The chain's CDR3 is CASSEALSGGTNYEQYF. The CDR3 DNA follows: TGTGCCAGCAGTGAAGCGCTAAGCGGGGGGACCAACTACGAGCAGTACTTC. The chain has TRBV2 and TRBJ2-7, with 9 bases that match TRBD2. There are 17 residues in the CDR3. Germline loops: CDR1 SNHLY, CDR2 FYNNEI. V gave up 0 bases and J gave up 3 bases; unmatched junction bases: 9.

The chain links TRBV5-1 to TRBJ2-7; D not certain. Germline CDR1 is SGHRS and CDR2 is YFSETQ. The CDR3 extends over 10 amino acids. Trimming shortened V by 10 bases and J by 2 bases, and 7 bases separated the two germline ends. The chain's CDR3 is CAGPTYEQYF. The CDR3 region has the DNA TGCGCCGGACCTACCTACGAGCAGTACTTC.

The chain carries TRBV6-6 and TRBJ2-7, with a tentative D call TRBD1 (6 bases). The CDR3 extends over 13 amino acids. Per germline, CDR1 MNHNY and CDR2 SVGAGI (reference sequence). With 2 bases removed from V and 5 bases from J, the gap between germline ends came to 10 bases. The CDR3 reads CASSYGTTDEQYF. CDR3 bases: TGTGCCAGCAGTTACGGGACAACGGACGAGCAGTACTTC.

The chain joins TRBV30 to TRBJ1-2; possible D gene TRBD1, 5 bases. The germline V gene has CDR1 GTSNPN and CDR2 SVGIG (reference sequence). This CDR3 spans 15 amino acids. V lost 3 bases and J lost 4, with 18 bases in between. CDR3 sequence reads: CAWRRPGPLSYGYTF. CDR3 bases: TGTGCCTGGAGAAGGCCGGGACCTCTTAGCTATGGCTACACCTTC.

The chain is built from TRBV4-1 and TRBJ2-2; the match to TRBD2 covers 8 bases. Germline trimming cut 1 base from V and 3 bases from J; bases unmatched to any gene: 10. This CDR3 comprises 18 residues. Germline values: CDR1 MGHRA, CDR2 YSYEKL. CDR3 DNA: TGCGCCAGCAGCCAAGTGGTTCGGCTAGCGGGCGACACCGGGGAGCTGTTTTTT. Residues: CASSQVVRLAGDTGELFF.

The CDR3 reads CAWSDLYGEKLFF. The CDR3 DNA is TGTGCCTGGAGTGACCTCTATGGGGAAAAACTGTTTTTT. The chain recombines TRBV30 with TRBJ1-4; D gene uncertain. V was cut by 1 base and J by 8 bases, with 11 bases left in between. CDR1 is GTSNPN, CDR2 SVGIG, per germline (reference sequence). CDR3 length equals 13 residues. Combining the CDR3 with reference TRBV30 and TRBJ1-4 gives the whole variable domain SQTIHQWPATLVQPVGSPLSLECTVEGTSNPNLYWYRQAAGRGLQLLFYSVGIGQISSEVPQNLSASRPQDRQFILSSKKLLLSDSGFYLCAWSDLYGEKLFFGSGTQLSVL.

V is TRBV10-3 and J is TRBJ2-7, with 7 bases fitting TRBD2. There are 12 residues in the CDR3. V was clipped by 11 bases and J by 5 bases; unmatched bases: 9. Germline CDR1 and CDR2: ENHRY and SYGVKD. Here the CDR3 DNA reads TGTGCCTCTCGGGGAGGGCCCGACGAGCAGTACTTC. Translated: CASRGGPDEQYF.

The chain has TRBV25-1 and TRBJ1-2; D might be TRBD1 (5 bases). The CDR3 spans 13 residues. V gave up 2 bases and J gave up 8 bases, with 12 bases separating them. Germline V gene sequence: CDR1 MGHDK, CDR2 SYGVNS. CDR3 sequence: CASSEGDLLGYTF. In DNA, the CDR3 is TGTGCCAGCAGTGAAGGGGACCTTTTGGGCTACACCTTC.

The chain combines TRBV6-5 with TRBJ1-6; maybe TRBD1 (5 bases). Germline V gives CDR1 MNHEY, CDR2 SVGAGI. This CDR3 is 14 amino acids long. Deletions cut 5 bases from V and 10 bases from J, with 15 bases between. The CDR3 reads CASSPPGFGSPLHF. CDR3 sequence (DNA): TGTGCCAGCAGTCCACCAGGGTTCGGCTCACCCCTCCACTTT.

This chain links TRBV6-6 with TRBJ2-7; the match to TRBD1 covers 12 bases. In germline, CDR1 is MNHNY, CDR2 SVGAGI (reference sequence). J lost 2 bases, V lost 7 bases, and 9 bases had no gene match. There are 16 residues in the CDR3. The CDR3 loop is CASTRGQGAFAYEQYF. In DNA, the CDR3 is TGTGCCAGCACGAGGGGACAGGGGGCCTTCGCCTACGAGCAGTACTTC.

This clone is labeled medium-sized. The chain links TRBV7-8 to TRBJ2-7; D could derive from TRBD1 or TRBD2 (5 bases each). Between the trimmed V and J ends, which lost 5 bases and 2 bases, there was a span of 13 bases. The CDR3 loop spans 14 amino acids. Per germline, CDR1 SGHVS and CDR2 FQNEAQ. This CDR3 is CASSHGTVTYEQYF. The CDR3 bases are TGTGCCAGCAGCCACGGGACCGTCACCTACGAGCAGTACTTC.

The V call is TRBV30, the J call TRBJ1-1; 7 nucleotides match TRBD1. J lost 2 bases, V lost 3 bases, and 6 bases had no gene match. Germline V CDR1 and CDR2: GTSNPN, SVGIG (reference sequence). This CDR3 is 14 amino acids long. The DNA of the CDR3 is TGTGCCTGGAGGAGCCGGGACAGAAACACTGAAGCTTTCTTT. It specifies CAWRSRDRNTEAFF. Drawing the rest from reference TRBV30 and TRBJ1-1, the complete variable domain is SQTIHQWPATLVQPVGSPLSLECTVEGTSNPNLYWYRQAAGRGLQLLFYSVGIGQISSEVPQNLSASRPQDRQFILSSKKLLLSDSGFYLCAWRSRDRNTEAFFGQGTRLTVV.

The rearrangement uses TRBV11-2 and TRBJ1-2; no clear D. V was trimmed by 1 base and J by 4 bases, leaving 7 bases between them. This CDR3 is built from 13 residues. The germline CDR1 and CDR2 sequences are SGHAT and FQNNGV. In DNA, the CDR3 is TGTGCCAGCAGCTTAGGAGGGTCCTATGGCTACACCTTC. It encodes CASSLGGSYGYTF.

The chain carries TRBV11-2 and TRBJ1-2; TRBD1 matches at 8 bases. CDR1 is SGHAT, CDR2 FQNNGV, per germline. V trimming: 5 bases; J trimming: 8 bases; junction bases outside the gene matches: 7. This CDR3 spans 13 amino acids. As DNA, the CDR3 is TGTGCCAGCAGCGTCGCAGGGGGCGGCGGCTACACCTTC. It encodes CASSVAGGGGYTF.

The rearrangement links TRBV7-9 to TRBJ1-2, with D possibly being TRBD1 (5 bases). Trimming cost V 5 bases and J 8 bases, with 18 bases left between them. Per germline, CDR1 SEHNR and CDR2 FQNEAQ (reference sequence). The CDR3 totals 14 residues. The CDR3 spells CASSLGTVGRGYTF. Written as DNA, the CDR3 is TGTGCCAGCAGCCTCGGGACGGTTGGTCGGGGCTACACCTTC.

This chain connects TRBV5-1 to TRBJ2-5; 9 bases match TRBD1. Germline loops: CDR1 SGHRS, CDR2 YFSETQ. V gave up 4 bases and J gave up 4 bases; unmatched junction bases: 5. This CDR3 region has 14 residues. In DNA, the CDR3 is TGCGCCAGCAGCGTACGACAGGGGGGAGAGACCCAGTACTTC. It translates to CASSVRQGGETQYF.

This CDR3 is CASSLELAGSGEQYF. CDR3 DNA: TGCGCCAGCAGCTTGGAACTAGCGGGGTCGGGCGAGCAGTACTTC. The chain links TRBV5-1 to TRBJ2-7; 10 bases align to TRBD2. After removal of 0 bases from V and 6 bases from J, the junction contained 6 bases not matched to a gene. The CDR3 has 15 amino acids. Germline V gene sequence: CDR1 SGHRS, CDR2 YFSETQ.

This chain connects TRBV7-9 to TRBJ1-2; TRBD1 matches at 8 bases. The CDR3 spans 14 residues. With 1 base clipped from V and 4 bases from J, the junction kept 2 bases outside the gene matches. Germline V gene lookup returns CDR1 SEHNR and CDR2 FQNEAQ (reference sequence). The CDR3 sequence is CASSLGQGAYGYTF. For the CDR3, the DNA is TGTGCCAGCAGCTTAGGCCAGGGGGCCTATGGCTACACCTTC. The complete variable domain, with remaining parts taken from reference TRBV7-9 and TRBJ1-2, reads DTGVSQNPRHKITKRGQNVTFRCDPISEHNRLYWYRQTLGQGPEFLTYFQNEAQLEKSRLLSDRFSAERPKGSFSTLEIQRTEQGDSAMYLCASSLGQGAYGYTFGSGTRLTVV.

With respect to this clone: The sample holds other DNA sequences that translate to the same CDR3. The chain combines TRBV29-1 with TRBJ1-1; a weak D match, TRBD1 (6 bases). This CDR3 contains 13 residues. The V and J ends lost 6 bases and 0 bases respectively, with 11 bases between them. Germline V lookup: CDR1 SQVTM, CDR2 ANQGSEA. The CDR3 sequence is CSVRTVLNTEAFF. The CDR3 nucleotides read TGCAGCGTGAGGACAGTCTTGAACACTGAAGCTTTCTTT. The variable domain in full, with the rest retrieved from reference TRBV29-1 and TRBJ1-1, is SAVISQKPSRDICQRGTSLTIQCQVDSQVTMMFWYRQQPGQSLTLIATANQGSEATYESGFVIDKFPISRPNLTFSTLTVSNMSPEDSSIYLCSVRTVLNTEAFFGQGTRLTVV.

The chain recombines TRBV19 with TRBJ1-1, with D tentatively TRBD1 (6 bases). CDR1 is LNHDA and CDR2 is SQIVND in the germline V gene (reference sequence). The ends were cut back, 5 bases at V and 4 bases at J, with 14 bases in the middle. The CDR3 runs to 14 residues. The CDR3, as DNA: TGTGCCAGTAGTCCTCAGGGGTACCTCACTGAAGCTTTCTTT. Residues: CASSPQGYLTEAFF. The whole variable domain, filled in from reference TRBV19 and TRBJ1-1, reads DGGITQSPKYLFRKEGQNVTLSCEQNLNHDAMYWYRQDPGQGLRLIYYSQIVNDFQKGDIAEGYSVSREKKESFPLTVTSAQKNPTAFYLCASSPQGYLTEAFFGQGTRLTVV.

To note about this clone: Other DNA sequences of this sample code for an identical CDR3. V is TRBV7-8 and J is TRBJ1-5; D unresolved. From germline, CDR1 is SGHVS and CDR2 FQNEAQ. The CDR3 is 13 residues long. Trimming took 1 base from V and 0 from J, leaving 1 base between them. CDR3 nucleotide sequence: TGTGCCAGCAGCTTAGATAGCAATCAGCCCCAGCATTTT. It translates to CASSLDSNQPQHF.